The 17 T cell receptor beta chains below come from one sample, sequenced in a study of T cells in women clearing cervical HPV infection. Method: immunoSEQ multiplex PCR; TCRdb's copy keeps in-frame clones and lacks some. Its listing shows under 45,000 clones. Sequenced input: blood buffy coat. These receptors were taken from a woman between 18 and 70 years old with a cervical HPV16 infection that either progressed to CIN3+ or cleared (not recorded which).

Points on this clone: The read finishes 3 residues shy of the CDR3 end, and the germline J gene is used to complete it. The sample carries other DNA sequences with the same CDR3. The chain is built from TRBV7-9 and TRBJ2-1; 8 bases are a match to TRBD1. The CDR3 is 15 amino acids. Germline V CDR1 and CDR2: SEHNR, FQNEAQ (reference sequence). The V segment lost 5 bases and the J segment 3 bases; nucleotides outside the gene matches: 6. The sequenced CDR3 bases are TGTGCCAGCAGCCCTCGGACAGGGAGCTACAATGAG. This translates into CASSPRTGSYNE. The full CDR3 sequence reads CASSPRTGSYNEQFF.

A remark on this clone: The sequence runs out 3 residues before the end of the CDR3; the remainder is reconstructed from the germline J gene. The rearrangement links TRBV7-8 to TRBJ1-2; 8 nucleotides line up with TRBD1. V shed 1 base and J 4 bases; nucleotides not matched to a gene: 8. Germline CDR1 SGHVS, CDR2 FQNEAQ. This CDR3 spans 16 amino acids. The covered CDR3 bases are TGTGCCAGCAGCTTAGGGACAGGGAGCTATTTCTATGGC. Amino acids: CASSLGTGSYFYG. The full-length CDR3 reads as CASSLGTGSYFYGYTF.

Points on this clone: The read ends 3 residues early relative to the CDR3; the germline J gene fills the gap. This chain links TRBV28 with TRBJ1-3; weak D call: TRBD1 (6 bases). The V gene's germline CDR1 is MDHEN and CDR2 SYDVKM. V was trimmed by 5 bases and J by 3 bases, leaving 14 bases between them. The CDR3 totals 15 residues. CDR3 DNA (partial): TGTGCCAGCAGTGGAACAGGGTCGCATGGAAACACC. This translates into CASSGTGSHGNT. The CDR3 as a whole reads CASSGTGSHGNTIYF.

About this clone: The read falls 3 residues short of the CDR3 end, and the missing part is taken from the germline J gene. The chain is built from TRBV23-1 and TRBJ1-2; TRBD1 is a possible D gene (6 bases). TRBV23-1 is recorded as an ORF, its role being uncertain. This CDR3 region has 14 residues. V lost 7 bases and J 5 bases, leaving 17 bases between the germline ends. CDR3 sequence: CASTTTGLGYGYTF. The DNA read from the CDR3 is TGCGCCAGCACCACGACAGGTTTGGGTTATGGC.

Remarks on this clone: The read falls 3 residues short of the CDR3 end, and the missing part is taken from the germline J gene. The genes are TRBV14 and TRBJ1-2; TRBD1 matches at 7 bases. Germline V lookup: CDR1 SGHDN, CDR2 FVKESK. V dropped 9 bases and J dropped 3; count of bases not matched to a gene: 10. The CDR3 runs to 14 residues. CDR3 region: CASSTQGVDYGYTF. Partial CDR3 DNA: TGTGCCAGTTCGACGCAGGGGGTTGACTATGGC.

On this clone itself: The read terminates 3 residues before the CDR3 end, so the remaining end is supplied by the germline J gene. This chain uses TRBV6-2 or TRBV6-3 with TRBJ2-3; D is possibly TRBD1 (6 bases). Germline loops: CDR1 MNHEY, CDR2 SVGEGT. V lost 6 bases to trimming and J lost 2 bases, with 18 bases between them. The CDR3 totals 16 residues. The covered CDR3 bases are TGTGCCAGCAGGCCCTCTTCCCGGGACAACACAGATACG. This sequence encodes CASRPSSRDNTDT. In full, the CDR3 is CASRPSSRDNTDTQYF.

On this clone: The read terminates 3 residues before the CDR3 end, so the remaining end is supplied by the germline J gene. The gene calls are TRBV19 and TRBJ1-2; D is possibly TRBD1 (6 bases). This CDR3 is built from 13 residues. Germline assignment: CDR1 LNHDA and CDR2 SQIVND (reference sequence). V was clipped by 2 bases and J by 6 bases, with 10 bases between them. CDR3 residues: CASSITGQDGYTF. The part of the CDR3 DNA that was read is TGTGCCAGTAGTATAACAGGGCAGGATGGC.

Turning to this clone: The read halts 3 residues ahead of the CDR3 end, with the missing end drawn from the germline J gene. The rearrangement links TRBV14 to TRBJ2-3; D uncertain. Per the germline V gene, CDR1 is SGHDN and CDR2 is FVKESK. The CDR3 spans 13 residues. The CDR3 is CASSHYRGETQYF. Partial CDR3 DNA: TGTGCCAGCAGCCATTACAGAGGAGAGACG.

As regards this clone: The DNA ends 3 residues before the CDR3 does, and the rest of the CDR3 is filled in from the germline J gene. This chain links TRBV27 with TRBJ2-2, with TRBD1 as a possible D gene (5 bases). This CDR3 has 15 residues. Germline V gene lookup returns CDR1 MNHEY and CDR2 SMNVEV (reference sequence). Trimming left V 1 base short and J 1 base short, with 7 bases between. CDR3 DNA, as far as it was read: TGTGCCAGCAGTTTATTCCAGGGGAACACCGGGGAG. Amino acid sequence: CASSLFQGNTGE. The full CDR3 protein reads CASSLFQGNTGELFF.

Of note for this clone: Read coverage stops 3 residues before the CDR3 terminus; the germline J gene supplies the remainder. The chain combines TRBV20-1 with TRBJ2-2, with D uncertain. This CDR3 is built from 11 residues. Germline V gene data show CDR1 as DFQATT and CDR2 as SNEGSKA (reference sequence). V lost 6 bases and J lost 3, with 5 bases in between. CDR3 region: CSAPDTGELFF. CDR3 DNA (partial): TGCAGTGCCCCCGACACCGGGGAG.

A word on this clone: The CDR3 goes on 3 residues after the read ends, and that part is filled in from the germline J gene. The gene calls are TRBV2 and TRBJ2-1; TRBD2 matches at 10 bases. The CDR3 spans 14 residues. Germline CDR1 is SNHLY and CDR2 is FYNNEI. V shed 8 bases, J shed 6 bases, and the junction held 7 bases outside the gene matches. The CDR3 bases that were read are TGTGCCAGCGGAGAACTAGCGGGATCCAATGAG. Its translation is CASGELAGSNE. The whole CDR3 reads CASGELAGSNEQFF. The complete variable domain, with remaining parts taken from reference TRBV2 and TRBJ2-1, reads EPEVTQTPSHQVTQMGQEVILRCVPISNHLYFYWYRQILGQKVEFLVSFYNNEISEKSEIFDDQFSVERPDGSNFTLKIRSTKLEDSAMYFCASGELAGSNEQFFGPGTRLTVL.

On this clone itself: Read data end 3 residues before the CDR3 end; the end is taken from the germline J gene. The V gene is TRBV5-1, the J gene TRBJ2-1, with TRBD2 matching 8 bases. V lost 0 bases to trimming and J lost 4 bases; unmatched junction nucleotides: 3. The CDR3 sequence is 15 residues long. In germline, CDR1 is SGHRS, CDR2 YFSETQ. Partial CDR3 DNA: TGCGCCAGCAGCTTGGTTAGCGGGAATTACAATGAG. As protein: CASSLVSGNYNE. The whole CDR3 sequence is CASSLVSGNYNEQFF.

To note about this clone: The CDR3 end falls 3 residues outside the read, so it is completed with the germline J gene. The rearrangement links TRBV2 to TRBJ2-7; D may be TRBD2 (6 bases). The CDR3 totals 14 residues. V lost 6 bases and J lost 0, with 12 bases in between. Germline V gene sequence: CDR1 SNHLY, CDR2 FYNNEI. CDR3 region: CASRLAVSSYEQYF. The CDR3 DNA, read in part, is TGTGCCAGCAGGTTAGCGGTGAGCTCCTACGAG.

Turning to this clone: The read terminates 3 residues before the CDR3 end, so the remaining end is supplied by the germline J gene. The chain couples TRBV20-1 to TRBJ2-3; 8 bases match TRBD1. Germline-derived CDR1 and CDR2 are DFQATT and SNEGSKA (reference sequence). The CDR3 loop spans 12 amino acids. CDR3 residues: CSATGTGKTQYF. CDR3 DNA, as far as it was read: TGCAGTGCTACTGGGACAGGAAAGACG.

Of note for this clone: The read terminates 3 residues ahead of where the CDR3 ends, so the germline J gene completes it. V gene TRBV27 combines with J gene TRBJ1-1; D is perhaps TRBD1 (6 bases). This CDR3 is 15 amino acids long. Germline V CDR1 and CDR2: MNHEY, SMNVEV (reference sequence). V gave up 5 bases and J gave up 4 bases, with 17 bases separating them. This CDR3 reads CASSQQGWTGTEAFF. The DNA read from the CDR3 is TGTGCCAGCAGTCAGCAGGGGTGGACGGGCACTGAA.

Partial CDR3 DNA: TGTGCCAGCAGCCAATTCAACGAG. This codes for CASSQFNE. The whole CDR3 sequence is CASSQFNEQYF. This rearrangement joins TRBV4-2 to TRBJ2-7, with no clear D. The read ends 3 residues early relative to the CDR3; the germline J gene fills the gap. Trimming stripped 2 bases from V and 5 bases from J, with 4 bases between. The germline V gene has CDR1 LGHNA and CDR2 YNFKEQ. The CDR3 covers 11 residues.

Regarding this clone: The read terminates 3 residues ahead of where the CDR3 ends, so the germline J gene completes it. V and J are TRBV18 and TRBJ2-2, with 10 bases that match TRBD1. Looked up from germline, CDR1 is KGHSH and CDR2 is LQKENI. This CDR3 has 15 amino acids. The CDR3 loop reads CASSPPGQGNEKLFF. The DNA read from the CDR3 is TGTGCCAGCTCACCTCCGGGACAGGGGAATGAAAAG.